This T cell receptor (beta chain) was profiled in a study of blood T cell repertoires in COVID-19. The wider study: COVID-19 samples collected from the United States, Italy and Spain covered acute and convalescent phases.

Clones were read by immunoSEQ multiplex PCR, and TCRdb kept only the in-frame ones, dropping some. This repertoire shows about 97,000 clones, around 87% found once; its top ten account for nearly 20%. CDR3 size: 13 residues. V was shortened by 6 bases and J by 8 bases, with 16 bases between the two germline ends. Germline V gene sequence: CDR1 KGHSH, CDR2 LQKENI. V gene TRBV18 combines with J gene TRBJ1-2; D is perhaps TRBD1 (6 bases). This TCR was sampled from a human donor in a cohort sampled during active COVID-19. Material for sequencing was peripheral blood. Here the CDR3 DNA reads TGTGCCAGCTCCCCTGGGGCACAGGGCGGCTACACCTTC. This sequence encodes CASSPGAQGGYTF.